This T cell receptor beta chain comes out of a study of PD-L1 blockade in urothelial cancer. The wider study: Blood drawn 3 weeks (second dose) and 6 weeks after treatment start was analyzed. Reported median T cell count for blood samples was roughly 140,000.

CDR3 length: 16 amino acids. Trimming at V came to 8 bases and at J to 1 base, leaving 10 bases not matched to a gene. The germline V gene has CDR1 MDHEN and CDR2 SYDVKM. Time point noted: peripheral blood 6 weeks after treatment start. Patients were living with locally advanced or metastatic urothelial carcinoma. Libraries were prepared by immunoSEQ multiplex PCR; TCRdb keeps only in-frame clonotypes and omits some of them. The sample records 120,000 or so clones, 86% being singletons. The chain recombines TRBV28 with TRBJ1-5; 8 bases agree with TRBD1. The origin of this receptor is a middle-aged man with urothelial cancer. Sequencing used PBMCs, obtained around atezolizumab (anti-PD-L1) treatment. Here the CDR3 DNA reads TGTGCCAGCTTAGCCCAGGGGGCCTGGAGCAATCAGCCCCAGCATTTT. Translating it yields CASLAQGAWSNQPQHF.